The 6 T cell receptor beta chains in this list originate from one sample, sequenced in a study of cytomegalovirus exposure and HLA in healthy donors. The primer mix had 60 Vbeta and 13 Jbeta primers. The method was immunoSEQ multiplex PCR; TCRdb's version includes in-frame clones alone and lacks a portion of them. The repertoire holds roughly 98,000 clones, with 70% as singletons. The specimen sequenced was PBMCs. The source of these receptors is a man between 50 and 59 years old in good health and CMV-seronegative.

The V call is TRBV29-1, the J call TRBJ2-7, with 9 bases aligning to TRBD1. The junction had 6 bases not matched to a gene; V was cut back by 5 bases and J by 4 bases. In germline, CDR1 is SQVTM, CDR2 ANQGSEA. The CDR3 is 13 residues long. CDR3 nucleotides: TGCAGCGTTAACGGGACAGGGATGTACGAGCAGTACTTC. This codes for CSVNGTGMYEQYF.

This clone was found once. This chain uses TRBV5-1 with TRBJ1-4, with D perhaps matching TRBD1 (5 bases). CDR3 size: 14 residues. Germline V gene data show CDR1 as SGHRS and CDR2 as YFSETQ. The germline V and J ends were trimmed by 1 base and 7 bases, with 11 bases remaining between them. This chain's CDR3 is CASSLLQGGEKLFF. CDR3 nucleotides: TGCGCCAGCAGCTTGTTGCAGGGAGGTGAAAAACTGTTTTTT.

The genes are TRBV10-3 and TRBJ2-1, with 10 nucleotides matching TRBD2. CDR3 size: 18 residues. The germline gives CDR1 ENHRY, CDR2 SYGVKD. The junction had 12 bases not matched to a gene; V was cut back by 0 bases and J by 7 bases. The CDR3 is CAISESKISGGAANEQFF. The CDR3 region has the DNA TGTGCCATCAGTGAGTCGAAAATAAGCGGGGGGGCCGCTAATGAGCAGTTCTTC.

This clone was counted between two and nine times. The chain employs TRBV7-9 and TRBJ2-5; 10 bases match TRBD1. The CDR3 runs 14 residues. Germline CDR1 and CDR2: SEHNR and FQNEAQ (reference sequence). Trimming cost V 5 bases and J 4 bases; bases outside gene matches: 4. The CDR3 spells CASSRDRGGETQYF. The CDR3 nucleotides are TGTGCCAGCAGCCGGGACAGGGGAGGAGAGACCCAGTACTTC.

This clone was counted between two and nine times. The rearrangement uses TRBV28 and TRBJ2-7, with 11 bases aligning to TRBD2. CDR1 and CDR2 (germline): MDHEN, SYDVKM. V lost 6 bases and J lost 2; bases outside the gene matches: 3. The CDR3 is made up of 14 amino acids. The CDR3 spells CASRTSGIPYEQYF. The CDR3, as DNA: TGTGCCAGCAGGACTAGCGGGATCCCCTACGAGCAGTACTTC.

Only one count was recorded for this clone. The genes are TRBV5-1 and TRBJ1-1, with 9 positions matching TRBD1. V lost 2 bases to trimming and J lost 3 bases; unmatched junction nucleotides: 5. The CDR3 totals 15 residues. CDR1 and CDR2 from the germline V gene are SGHRS and YFSETQ. CDR3 region: CASSLLTGGHTEAFF. The CDR3 DNA is TGCGCCAGCAGCTTATTGACAGGGGGGCACACTGAAGCTTTCTTT.